Each of the 9 T cell receptor beta chains below was sequenced from the same sample in a study of blood T cell repertoires in COVID-19. Profiling relied on immunoSEQ multiplex PCR, and the TCRdb table lists in-frame clones only, not all of them. The profile shows around 130,000 clones, approximately 88% of them singletons. Sequenced sample: peripheral blood. These receptors were collected from a woman in her twenties or thirties who had recovered from COVID-19.

The chain employs TRBV9 and TRBJ2-1; D is perhaps TRBD2 (5 bases). V was pared by 5 bases and J by 4 bases, with 16 bases between. Germline CDR1 reads SGDLS; CDR2 reads YYNGEE. This CDR3 comprises 15 residues. The CDR3 nucleotides read TGTGCCAGCAGTCCCCCCCACAGAGGGTACAATGAGCAGTTCTTC. Its protein product is CASSPPHRGYNEQFF.

The V call is TRBV19, the J call TRBJ2-1, with a tentative D call TRBD1 (6 bases). The germline V and J ends were trimmed by 2 bases and 3 bases, with 11 bases remaining between them. The germline CDR1 and CDR2 sequences are LNHDA and SQIVND (reference sequence). CDR3 size: 15 residues. CDR3 protein: CASSIQWTVYNEQFF. CDR3 in DNA: TGTGCCAGTAGTATACAATGGACAGTCTACAATGAGCAGTTCTTC.

The chain uses TRBV5-6 and TRBJ1-6; TRBD1 agrees at 7 bases. CDR1 SGHDT and CDR2 YYEEEE come from the germline V gene. J gave up 7 bases and V 1 base, and 2 bases lay outside the gene matches. The CDR3 totals 14 residues. CDR3 sequence reads: CASSLWDRNSPLHF. CDR3 sequence (DNA): TGTGCCAGCAGCTTGTGGGACAGAAATTCACCCCTCCACTTT.

This clone was seen more than once but under ten times. V is TRBV2 and J is TRBJ1-1; possible D gene TRBD1, 5 bases. V dropped 2 bases and J dropped 1 base, with 8 bases sitting between them. The germline CDR1 and CDR2 sequences are SNHLY and FYNNEI. This CDR3 region has 14 residues. The CDR3 DNA is TGTGCCAGCAGTGAACGGGGGGGGAACACTGAAGCTTTCTTT. Protein: CASSERGGNTEAFF.

This clone was seen a few times. The V and J genes are TRBV4-2 and TRBJ2-7; D possibly corresponds to TRBD2 (5 bases). This CDR3 has 16 amino acids. V was cut by 0 bases and J by 1 base, with 13 bases left in between. Germline assignment: CDR1 LGHNA and CDR2 YNFKEQ. CDR3 loop: CASSQESTSPSYEQYF. CDR3 nucleotides: TGTGCCAGCAGCCAAGAAAGTACTAGTCCTTCCTACGAGCAGTACTTC.

The chain has TRBV3-1 (or the pseudogene TRBV3-2) and TRBJ2-5; unclear D gene. The V and J ends lost 4 bases and 1 base respectively, with 10 bases between them. The germline CDR1 and CDR2 sequences are LGHDT and YNNKEL (reference sequence). The CDR3 spans 14 residues. CDR3 in DNA: TGTGCCAGCAGCCCCCATACGGGCCAAGAGACCCAGTACTTC. Protein product: CASSPHTGQETQYF.

This clone was observed once. The chain employs TRBV5-6 and TRBJ2-1, with no clear D. Germline V gene sequence: CDR1 SGHDT, CDR2 YYEEEE. V lost 3 bases, J lost 4 bases, and 5 bases lay in between. The CDR3 extends over 12 amino acids. The CDR3 sequence: CASSSQYNEQFF. Written as DNA, the CDR3 is TGTGCCAGCAGCTCCCAATACAATGAGCAGTTCTTC.

This chain connects TRBV24-1 to TRBJ2-3; D gene uncertain. This CDR3 is 12 amino acids long. Germline values: CDR1 KGHDR, CDR2 SFDVKD. V was trimmed by 5 bases and J by 2 bases, leaving 4 bases between them. CDR3 nucleotides: TGTGCCACCAGTGGAGACACAGATACGCAGTATTTT. Translation gives CATSGDTDTQYF.

The J gene is TRBJ1-4, the V gene TRBV11-2, with a weak D call TRBD1 (6 bases). Looked up from germline, CDR1 is SGHAT and CDR2 is FQNNGV. V shed 1 base and J shed 0 bases, with 9 bases lying between them. The CDR3 sequence is 16 residues long. CDR3 region: CASSLVGGSTNEKLFF. The CDR3, as DNA: TGTGCCAGCAGCTTAGTTGGGGGCTCAACTAATGAAAAACTGTTTTTT.